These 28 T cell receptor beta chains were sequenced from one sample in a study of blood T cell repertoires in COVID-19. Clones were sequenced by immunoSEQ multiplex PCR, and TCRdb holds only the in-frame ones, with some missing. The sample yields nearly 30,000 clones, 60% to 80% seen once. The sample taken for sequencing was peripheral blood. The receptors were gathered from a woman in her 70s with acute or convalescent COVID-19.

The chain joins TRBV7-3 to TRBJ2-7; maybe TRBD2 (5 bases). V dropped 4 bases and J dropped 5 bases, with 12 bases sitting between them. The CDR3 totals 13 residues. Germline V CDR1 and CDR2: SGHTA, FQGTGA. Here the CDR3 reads CASSWGDGNEQYF. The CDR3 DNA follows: TGTGCCAGCAGCTGGGGAGACGGAAACGAGCAGTACTTC.

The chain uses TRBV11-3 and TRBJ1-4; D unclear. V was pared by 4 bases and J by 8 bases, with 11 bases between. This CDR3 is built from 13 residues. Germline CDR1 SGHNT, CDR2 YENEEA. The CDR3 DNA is TGTGCCAGCAGCTCCGGGCGGGGAGAAAAACTGTTTTTT. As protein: CASSSGRGEKLFF. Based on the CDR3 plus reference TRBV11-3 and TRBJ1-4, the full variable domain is EAGVVQSPRYKIIEKKQPVAFWCNPISGHNTLYWYLQNLGQGPELLIRYENEEAVDDSQLPKDRFSAERLKGVDSTLKIQPAELGDSAVYLCASSSGRGEKLFFGSGTQLSVL.

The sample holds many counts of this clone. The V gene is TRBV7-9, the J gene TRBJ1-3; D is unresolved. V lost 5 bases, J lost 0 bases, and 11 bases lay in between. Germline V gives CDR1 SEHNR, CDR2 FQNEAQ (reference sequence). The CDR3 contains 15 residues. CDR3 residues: CASSPPGSSGNTIYF. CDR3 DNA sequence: TGTGCCAGCAGCCCCCCCGGGAGCTCTGGAAACACCATATATTTT.

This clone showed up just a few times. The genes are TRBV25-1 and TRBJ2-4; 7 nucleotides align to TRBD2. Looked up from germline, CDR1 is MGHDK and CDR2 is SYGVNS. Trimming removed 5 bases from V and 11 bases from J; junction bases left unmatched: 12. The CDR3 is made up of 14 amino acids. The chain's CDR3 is CASSLHGAGALQYF. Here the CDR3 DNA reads TGTGCCAGCAGTCTACATGGGGCGGGAGCTCTTCAGTACTTC.

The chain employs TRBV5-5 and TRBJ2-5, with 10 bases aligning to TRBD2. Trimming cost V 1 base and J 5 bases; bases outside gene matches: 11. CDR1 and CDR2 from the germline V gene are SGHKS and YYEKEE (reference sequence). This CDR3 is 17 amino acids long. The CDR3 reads CASSLRSGRAEWETQYF. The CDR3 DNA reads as TGTGCCAGCAGCTTGAGAAGCGGGAGGGCCGAGTGGGAGACCCAGTACTTC.

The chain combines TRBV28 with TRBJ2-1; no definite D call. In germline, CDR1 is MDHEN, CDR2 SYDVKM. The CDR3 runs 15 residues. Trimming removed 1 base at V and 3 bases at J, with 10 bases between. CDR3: CASSLLGMGYNEQFF. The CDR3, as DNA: TGTGCCAGCAGTTTATTGGGCATGGGCTACAATGAGCAGTTCTTC. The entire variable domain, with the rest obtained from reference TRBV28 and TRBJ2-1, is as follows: DVKVTQSSRYLVKRTGEKVFLECVQDMDHENMFWYRQDPGLGLRLIYFSYDVKMKEKGDIPEGYSVSREKKERFSLILESASTNQTSMYLCASSLLGMGYNEQFFGPGTRLTVL.

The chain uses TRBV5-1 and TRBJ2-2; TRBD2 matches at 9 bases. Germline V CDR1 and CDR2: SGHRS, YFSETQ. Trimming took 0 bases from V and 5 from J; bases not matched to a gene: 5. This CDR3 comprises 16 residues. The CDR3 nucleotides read TGCGCCAGCAGCTTGGTGGTAGCGGGAGCGACCGGGGAGCTGTTTTTT. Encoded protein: CASSLVVAGATGELFF. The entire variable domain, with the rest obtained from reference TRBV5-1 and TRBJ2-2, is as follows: KAGVTQTPRYLIKTRGQQVTLSCSPISGHRSVSWYQQTPGQGLQFLFEYFSETQRNKGNFPGRFSGRQFSNSRSEMNVSTLELGDSALYLCASSLVVAGATGELFFGEGSRLTVL.

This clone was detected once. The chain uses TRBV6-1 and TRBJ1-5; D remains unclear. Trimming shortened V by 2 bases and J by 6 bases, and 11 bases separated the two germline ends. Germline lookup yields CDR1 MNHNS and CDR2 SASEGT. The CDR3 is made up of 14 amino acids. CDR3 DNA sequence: TGTGCCAGCAGTGAATGGGGAGGGATTCAGCCCCAGCATTTT. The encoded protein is CASSEWGGIQPQHF.

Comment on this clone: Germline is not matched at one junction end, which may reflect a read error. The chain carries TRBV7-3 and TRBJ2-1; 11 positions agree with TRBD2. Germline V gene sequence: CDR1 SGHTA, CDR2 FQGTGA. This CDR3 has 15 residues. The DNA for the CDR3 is TGTGCCAGCAGCTTAAGACTAGCGGGAAACAATAAGCAGTTCTTC. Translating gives CASSLRLAGNNKQFF.

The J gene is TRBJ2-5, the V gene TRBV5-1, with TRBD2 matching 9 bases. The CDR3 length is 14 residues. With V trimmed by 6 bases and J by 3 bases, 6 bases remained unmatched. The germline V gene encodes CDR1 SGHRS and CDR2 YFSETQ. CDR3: CASMQTSGKETQYF. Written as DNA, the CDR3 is TGCGCCAGCATGCAGACTAGCGGAAAAGAGACCCAGTACTTC.

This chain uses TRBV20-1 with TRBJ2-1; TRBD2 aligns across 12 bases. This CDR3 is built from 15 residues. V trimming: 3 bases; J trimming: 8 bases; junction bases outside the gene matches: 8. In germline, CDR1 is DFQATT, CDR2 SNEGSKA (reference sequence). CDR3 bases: TGCAGTGCTAGTTTGTCTAGCGGGAGGGATGATGAGCAGTTCTTC. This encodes CSASLSSGRDDEQFF.

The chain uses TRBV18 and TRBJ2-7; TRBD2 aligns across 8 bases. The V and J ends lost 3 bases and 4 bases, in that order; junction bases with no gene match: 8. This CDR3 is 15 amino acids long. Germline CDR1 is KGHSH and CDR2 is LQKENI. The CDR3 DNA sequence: TGTGCCAGCTCACCGGGTCGGGGGGGCCCGTACGAGCAGTACTTC. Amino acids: CASSPGRGGPYEQYF.

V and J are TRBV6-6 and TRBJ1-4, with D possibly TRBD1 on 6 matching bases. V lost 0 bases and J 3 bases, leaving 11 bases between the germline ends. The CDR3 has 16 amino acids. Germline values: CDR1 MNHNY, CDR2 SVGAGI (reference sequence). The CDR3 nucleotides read TGTGCCAGCAGTTACTCGGGGGCCGAGGCTAATGAAAAACTGTTTTTT. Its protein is CASSYSGAEANEKLFF.

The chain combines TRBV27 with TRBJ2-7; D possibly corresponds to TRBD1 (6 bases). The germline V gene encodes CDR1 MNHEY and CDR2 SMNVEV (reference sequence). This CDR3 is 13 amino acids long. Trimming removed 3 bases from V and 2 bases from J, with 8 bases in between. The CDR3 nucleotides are TGTGCCAGCAGTTTTGGACAGACCTACGAGCAGTACTTC. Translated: CASSFGQTYEQYF.

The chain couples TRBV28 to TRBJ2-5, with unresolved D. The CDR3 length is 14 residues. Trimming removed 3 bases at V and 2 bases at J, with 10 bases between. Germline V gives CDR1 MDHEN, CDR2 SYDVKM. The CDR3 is CASSFVAGQETQYF. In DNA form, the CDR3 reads TGTGCCAGCAGTTTCGTGGCAGGACAAGAGACCCAGTACTTC.

This CDR3 is CAISEVGEQYF. In nucleotides, the CDR3 is TGTGCCATCAGTGAGGTCGGGGAGCAGTACTTC. This chain links TRBV10-3 with TRBJ2-7; D call uncertain. Germline V lookup: CDR1 ENHRY, CDR2 SYGVKD. Trimming shortened V by 2 bases and J by 7 bases, and 6 bases separated the two germline ends. CDR3 size: 11 residues.

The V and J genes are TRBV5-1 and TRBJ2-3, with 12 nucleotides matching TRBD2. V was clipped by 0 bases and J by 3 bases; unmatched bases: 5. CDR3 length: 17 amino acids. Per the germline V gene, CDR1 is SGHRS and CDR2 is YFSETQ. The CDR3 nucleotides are TGCGCCAGCAGCTTGGGGACTAGCGGGGTGGGAACAGATACGCAGTATTTT. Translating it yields CASSLGTSGVGTDTQYF.

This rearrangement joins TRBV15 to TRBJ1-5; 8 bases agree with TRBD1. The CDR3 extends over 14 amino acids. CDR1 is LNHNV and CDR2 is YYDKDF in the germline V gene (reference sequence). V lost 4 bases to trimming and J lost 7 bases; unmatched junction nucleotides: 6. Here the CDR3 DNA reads TGTGCCACCAGCATTGACAGGGGTGGGCAGCCCCAGCATTTT. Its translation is CATSIDRGGQPQHF.

This CDR3 is CASSLNIRNYGIQYF. In DNA, the CDR3 is TGTGCCAGCAGCTTAAATATACGTAACTATGGCATTCAGTACTTC. The genes are TRBV7-8 and TRBJ2-4; D is unresolved. Germline CDR1 is SGHVS and CDR2 is FQNEAQ. This CDR3 region has 15 residues. Trimming cost V 2 bases and J 9 bases, with 17 bases left between them.

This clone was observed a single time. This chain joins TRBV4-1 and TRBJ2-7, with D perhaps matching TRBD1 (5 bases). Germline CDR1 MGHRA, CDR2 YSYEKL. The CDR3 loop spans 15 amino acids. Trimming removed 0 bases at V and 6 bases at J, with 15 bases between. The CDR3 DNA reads TGCGCCAGCAGCCAAGAAAGGGTTTCCCAGGGCGAGCAGTACTTC. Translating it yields CASSQERVSQGEQYF.

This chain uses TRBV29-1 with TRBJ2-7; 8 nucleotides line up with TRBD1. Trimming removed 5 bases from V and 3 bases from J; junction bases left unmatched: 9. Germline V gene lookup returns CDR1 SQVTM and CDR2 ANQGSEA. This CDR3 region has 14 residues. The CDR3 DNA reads TGCAGCGTTCGACAGGGGACTGATAGCTACGAGCAGTACTTC. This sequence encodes CSVRQGTDSYEQYF.

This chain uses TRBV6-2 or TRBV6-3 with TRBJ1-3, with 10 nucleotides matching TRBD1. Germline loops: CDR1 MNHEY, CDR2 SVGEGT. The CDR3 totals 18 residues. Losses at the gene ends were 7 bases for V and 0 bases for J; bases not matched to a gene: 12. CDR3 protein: CASNPDRGPAFSGNTIYF. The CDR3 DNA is TGTGCCAGCAACCCCGACAGGGGGCCCGCCTTCTCTGGAAACACCATATATTTT.

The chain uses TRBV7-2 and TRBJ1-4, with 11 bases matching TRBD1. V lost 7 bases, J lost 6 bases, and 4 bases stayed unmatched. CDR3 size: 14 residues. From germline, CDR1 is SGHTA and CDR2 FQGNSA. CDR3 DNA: TGTGCCAGCAAACCGGGACAGGGGGATGAAAAACTGTTTTTT. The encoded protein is CASKPGQGDEKLFF.

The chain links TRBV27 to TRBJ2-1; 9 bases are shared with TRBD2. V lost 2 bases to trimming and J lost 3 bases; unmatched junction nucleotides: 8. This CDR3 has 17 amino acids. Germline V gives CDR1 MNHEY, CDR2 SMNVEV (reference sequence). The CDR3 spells CASSLTLAGTIYNEQFF. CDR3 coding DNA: TGTGCCAGCAGTTTAACACTAGCGGGCACGATCTACAATGAGCAGTTCTTC.

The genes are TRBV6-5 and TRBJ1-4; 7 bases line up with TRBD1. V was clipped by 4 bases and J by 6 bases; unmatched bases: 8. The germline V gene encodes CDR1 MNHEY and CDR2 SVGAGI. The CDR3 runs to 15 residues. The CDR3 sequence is CASSSIDRVDEKLFF. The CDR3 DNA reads TGTGCCAGCAGTTCCATCGACAGGGTTGATGAAAAACTGTTTTTT.

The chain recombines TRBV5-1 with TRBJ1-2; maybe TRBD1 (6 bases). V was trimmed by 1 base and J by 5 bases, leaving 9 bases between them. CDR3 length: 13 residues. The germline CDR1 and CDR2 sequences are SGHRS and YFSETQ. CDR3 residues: CASSLHQGYGYTF. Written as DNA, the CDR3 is TGCGCCAGCAGCTTGCATCAGGGGTATGGCTACACCTTC.

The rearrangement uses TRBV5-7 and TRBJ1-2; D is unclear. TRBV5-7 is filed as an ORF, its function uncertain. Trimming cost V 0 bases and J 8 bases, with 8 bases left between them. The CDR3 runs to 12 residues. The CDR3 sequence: CASSLDTEGYTF. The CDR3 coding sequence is TGTGCCAGCAGCTTGGATACAGAAGGCTACACCTTC.

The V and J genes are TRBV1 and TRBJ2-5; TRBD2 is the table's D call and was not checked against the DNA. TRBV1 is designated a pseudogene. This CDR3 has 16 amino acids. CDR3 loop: CTSSRQRDLLEETQYF. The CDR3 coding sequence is TGCACCAGCAGCCGCCAAAGGGACTTGCTTGAAGAGACCCAGTACTTC.